The 27 T cell receptor beta chains below all came from one sample that was sequenced in a study of shared clonotypes between healthy human individuals. CD45RO negativity and positive selection for CCR7 defined naive CD8 cells, a population that excluded terminally differentiated effector memory CD45RA+ cells. Data came from immunoSEQ multiplex PCR; TCRdb stores just in-frame clones and leaves some out. This table holds about 2.2 million clones, 85% to 95% found once. Sequenced sample: naive CD8+ T cells from PBMCs. These receptors originate from a man aged 18 to 29 in good health. Some clones in this sample may be carry-over from other donors' samples.

The chain carries TRBV4-1 and TRBJ1-4; 7 positions agree with TRBD1. Per the germline V gene, CDR1 is MGHRA and CDR2 is YSYEKL. This CDR3 contains 17 residues. Trimming cost V 1 base and J 4 bases; bases outside gene matches: 9. CDR3 region: CASSQGLPGQINEKLFF. The DNA for the CDR3 is TGCGCCAGCAGCCAAGGGCTTCCGGGACAGATTAATGAAAAACTGTTTTTT.

The table lists this clone with a few counts. The V call is TRBV7-9, the J call TRBJ1-2, with D perhaps TRBD1 (5 bases). Between the trimmed V and J ends, which lost 3 bases and 3 bases, there was a span of 8 bases. The CDR3 consists of 13 residues. CDR1 SEHNR and CDR2 FQNEAQ come from the germline V gene (reference sequence). CDR3 amino acids: CASSFGGDYGYTF. CDR3 in DNA: TGTGCCAGCAGCTTTGGGGGGGACTATGGCTACACCTTC.

The V and J genes are TRBV7-9 and TRBJ2-7; perhaps TRBD2 as D (6 bases). Germline V gene lookup returns CDR1 SEHNR and CDR2 FQNEAQ (reference sequence). Trimming removed 5 bases from V and 0 bases from J, with 17 bases in between. The length of the CDR3 is 16 residues. CDR3 DNA: TGTGCCAGCAGCCCACTTGATAGCGGAGGCTCCTACGAGCAGTACTTC. Translating gives CASSPLDSGGSYEQYF.

The CDR3 region has the DNA TGTGCCAGCAGGCAGCCGGGACGGTCAGATACGCAGTATTTT. It is translated as CASRQPGRSDTQYF. The chain combines TRBV2 with TRBJ2-3, with D possibly called TRBD1 or TRBD2 (5 bases each). V was clipped by 6 bases and J by 4 bases, with 14 bases between them. Per the germline V gene, CDR1 is SNHLY and CDR2 is FYNNEI. The CDR3 consists of 14 residues.

The chain links TRBV9 to TRBJ2-7; 9 bases match TRBD1. The V gene's germline CDR1 is SGDLS and CDR2 YYNGEE. CDR3 size: 16 residues. V trimming: 4 bases; J trimming: 2 bases; junction bases outside the gene matches: 10. CDR3 coding DNA: TGTGCCAGCAGCTCCCCCATCGGGACAGGGACCTACGAGCAGTACTTC. Residues: CASSSPIGTGTYEQYF.

The gene calls are TRBV10-3 and TRBJ2-7; maybe TRBD1 (6 bases). Germline CDR1 and CDR2: ENHRY and SYGVKD. Trimming removed 9 bases at V and 3 bases at J, with 15 bases between. The CDR3 runs 13 residues. This CDR3 reads CAISNGTHYEQYF. The CDR3, as DNA: TGTGCCATTAGCAACGGGACACACTACGAGCAGTACTTC.

The chain combines TRBV30 with TRBJ1-3; D gene uncertain. This CDR3 has 12 residues. Looked up from germline, CDR1 is GTSNPN and CDR2 is SVGIG (reference sequence). V was cut by 3 bases and J by 8 bases, with 11 bases left in between. The CDR3 coding sequence is TGTGCCTGGAGCGGAGAGGAAGACACCATATATTTT. Amino acids: CAWSGEEDTIYF. Filled out from reference TRBV30 and TRBJ1-3, the complete variable domain reads SQTIHQWPATLVQPVGSPLSLECTVEGTSNPNLYWYRQAAGRGLQLLFYSVGIGQISSEVPQNLSASRPQDRQFILSSKKLLLSDSGFYLCAWSGEEDTIYFGEGSWLTVV.

This chain links TRBV9 with TRBJ2-1; D possibly corresponds to TRBD2 (5 bases). V was shortened by 4 bases and J by 6 bases, with 8 bases between the two germline ends. CDR1 and CDR2 (germline): SGDLS, YYNGEE. CDR3 length: 12 amino acids. CDR3 region: CASSSDFNEQFF. CDR3 DNA sequence: TGTGCCAGCAGCTCGGACTTCAATGAGCAGTTCTTC.

This chain links TRBV9 with TRBJ2-1; 10 bases are a match to TRBD2. The CDR3 is made up of 16 amino acids. After removal of 0 bases from V and 8 bases from J, the junction contained 8 bases not matched to a gene. CDR1 is SGDLS, CDR2 YYNGEE, per germline. The CDR3, as DNA: TGTGCCAGCAGCGTAGCTCTAGCGGGAGAGATCTATGAGCAGTTCTTC. Translated, it gives CASSVALAGEIYEQFF.

This clone was seen just once. The chain combines TRBV4-3 with TRBJ2-7, with D possibly matching TRBD2 (6 bases). The germline V gene has CDR1 LGHNA and CDR2 YSLEER. Trimming left V 0 bases short and J 6 bases short, with 18 bases between. This CDR3 is built from 16 residues. CDR3 in amino acids: CASSQDGGLRGVEQYF. CDR3 nucleotide sequence: TGCGCCAGCAGCCAAGATGGGGGTCTCCGCGGGGTCGAGCAGTACTTC.

The V gene is TRBV14, the J gene TRBJ2-7; D is unclear. From germline, CDR1 is SGHDN and CDR2 FVKESK. Trimming stripped 5 bases from V and 7 bases from J, with 15 bases between. This CDR3 has 13 residues. As DNA, the CDR3 is TGTGCCAGCAGCTCCGGACGTATTGTGGAGCAGTACTTC. It translates to CASSSGRIVEQYF.

The chain recombines TRBV7-2 with TRBJ2-5, with a possible D match to TRBD1 (5 bases). V dropped 5 bases and J dropped 2 bases, with 15 bases sitting between them. Germline CDR1 is SGHTA and CDR2 is FQGNSA. CDR3 length equals 15 residues. Written as DNA, the CDR3 is TGTGCCAGCAGCCGATTCCTGGCAGGGCAAGAGACCCAGTACTTC. It codes for CASSRFLAGQETQYF.

This CDR3 reads CSVERTGGYEQYF. DNA of the CDR3: TGCAGCGTTGAGAGGACAGGGGGCTACGAGCAGTACTTC. This chain joins TRBV29-1 and TRBJ2-7; 10 nucleotides match TRBD1. Germline V gives CDR1 SQVTM, CDR2 ANQGSEA. V was pared by 3 bases and J by 3 bases, with 2 bases of the junction left unmatched. The CDR3 totals 13 residues.

The chain joins TRBV12-5 to TRBJ2-1; a possible D gene is TRBD2 (6 bases). In germline, CDR1 is LGHNT, CDR2 FRNRAP. This CDR3 spans 17 amino acids. The germline V and J ends were trimmed by 0 bases and 0 bases, with 12 bases remaining between them. The chain's CDR3 is CASGLVTLGSSYNEQFF. The CDR3 region has the DNA TGTGCTAGTGGTTTGGTAACCCTCGGGAGCTCCTACAATGAGCAGTTCTTC.

The V call is TRBV4-3, the J call TRBJ1-1; D not resolved. Trimming pared 1 base from V and 1 base from J, leaving 7 bases between. Germline CDR1 and CDR2: LGHNA and YSLEER. The CDR3 totals 14 residues. CDR3: CASSQGRSNTEAFF. CDR3 in DNA: TGCGCCAGCAGCCAAGGACGGTCGAACACTGAAGCTTTCTTT.

The chain links TRBV11-2 to TRBJ2-7, with TRBD1 as a possible D gene (5 bases). Germline CDR1 SGHAT, CDR2 FQNNGV. The CDR3 has 13 residues. Deletions cut 5 bases from V and 2 bases from J, with 10 bases between. CDR3 residues: CASSHRQTYEQYF. CDR3 DNA: TGTGCCAGCAGCCACCGACAGACCTACGAGCAGTACTTC.

The chain has TRBV5-6 and TRBJ2-3, with 11 nucleotides matching TRBD1. With 4 bases clipped from V and 2 bases from J, the junction kept 6 bases outside the gene matches. This CDR3 has 16 residues. Germline-derived CDR1 and CDR2 are SGHDT and YYEEEE. The CDR3 region has the DNA TGTGCCAGCAGCCTAAGGGACAGGGGGATCACAGATACGCAGTATTTT. Translation gives CASSLRDRGITDTQYF.

In this sample, this clone turned up a few times. This specimen includes other DNA sequences encoding the same CDR3. The V gene is TRBV7-9, the J gene TRBJ1-1; D uncertain. CDR3 length equals 14 residues. V lost 3 bases, J lost 0 bases, and 8 bases lay in between. Germline V lookup: CDR1 SEHNR, CDR2 FQNEAQ (reference sequence). CDR3 nucleotide sequence: TGTGCCAGCAGCTTCGGAGGGCTGAACACTGAAGCTTTCTTT. Residues: CASSFGGLNTEAFF. The full variable domain, with the rest looked up from reference TRBV7-9 and TRBJ1-1, is DTGVSQNPRHKITKRGQNVTFRCDPISEHNRLYWYRQTLGQGPEFLTYFQNEAQLEKSRLLSDRFSAERPKGSFSTLEIQRTEQGDSAMYLCASSFGGLNTEAFFGQGTRLTVV.

The J gene is TRBJ2-3, the V gene TRBV9; maybe TRBD2 (5 bases). The germline V gene encodes CDR1 SGDLS and CDR2 YYNGEE. The CDR3 is 16 residues long. The germline V and J ends were trimmed by 0 bases and 1 base, with 12 bases remaining between them. The CDR3 protein is CASSVAISGGTDTQYF. CDR3 sequence (DNA): TGTGCCAGCAGCGTAGCAATCAGCGGAGGCACAGATACGCAGTATTTT.

This clone was seen only once. The V call is TRBV5-4, the J call TRBJ1-1, with D possibly being TRBD1 (5 bases). Germline V gives CDR1 SGHNT, CDR2 YYREEE (reference sequence). V was cut by 5 bases and J by 5 bases, with 16 bases left in between. CDR3 length equals 14 residues. The CDR3 is CASRPSGSGTEAFF. The CDR3 DNA reads TGTGCCAGCAGACCCTCAGGGAGTGGGACTGAAGCTTTCTTT.

The rearrangement joins TRBV7-9 to TRBJ1-4; D possibly corresponds to TRBD1 (5 bases). This CDR3 spans 15 amino acids. Germline V gives CDR1 SEHNR, CDR2 FQNEAQ (reference sequence). Trimming stripped 7 bases from V and 7 bases from J, with 19 bases between. CDR3 nucleotides: TGTGCCAGCACCGACCATCAGCGGGGGAGTGAAAAACTGTTTTTT. This sequence encodes CASTDHQRGSEKLFF.

V usage is TRBV27 and J usage is TRBJ2-1, with 13 nucleotides matching TRBD2. With V trimmed by 1 base and J by 7 bases, 16 bases remained unmatched. This CDR3 has 20 residues. CDR1 and CDR2 (germline): MNHEY, SMNVEV (reference sequence). The CDR3 loop is CASSLLRAGLAGDPLNEQFF. Here the CDR3 DNA reads TGTGCCAGCAGTTTATTGAGGGCAGGACTAGCGGGAGACCCCCTTAATGAGCAGTTCTTC.

The chain combines TRBV7-9 with TRBJ2-3; 7 bases agree with TRBD1. CDR1 and CDR2 from the germline V gene are SEHNR and FQNEAQ (reference sequence). The CDR3 runs 14 residues. Trimming took 5 bases from V and 6 from J; bases not matched to a gene: 8. The CDR3 DNA follows: TGTGCCAGCAGCGTAGGGGGCTTACCCGATACGCAGTATTTT. Translation gives CASSVGGLPDTQYF.

The chain uses TRBV5-1 and TRBJ2-7; D remains ambiguous. V was pared by 0 bases and J by 4 bases, with 8 bases between. CDR3 size: 13 residues. Per germline, CDR1 SGHRS and CDR2 YFSETQ. The CDR3: CASSLDRVYEQYF. The CDR3 nucleotides read TGCGCCAGCAGCTTGGACCGGGTTTACGAGCAGTACTTC.

This rearrangement joins TRBV5-1 to TRBJ2-5; perhaps TRBD1 as D (5 bases). Germline V gene sequence: CDR1 SGHRS, CDR2 YFSETQ. This CDR3 has 16 residues. V was trimmed by 0 bases and J by 3 bases, leaving 15 bases between them. CDR3: CASSLGWGREKETQYF. CDR3 nucleotides: TGCGCCAGCAGCTTGGGTTGGGGCAGGGAAAAAGAGACCCAGTACTTC.

The chain has TRBV11-2 and TRBJ2-7; 11 bases align to TRBD1. CDR1 is SGHAT, CDR2 FQNNGV, per germline. The junction had 12 bases not matched to a gene; V was cut back by 7 bases and J by 4 bases. The CDR3 length is 16 residues. The CDR3 DNA is TGTGCCAGCACCTTCCCAACCGGGACAGGGGGTTACGAGCAGTACTTC. Translation: CASTFPTGTGGYEQYF.

The chain couples TRBV28 to TRBJ2-4, with D possibly matching TRBD2 (6 bases). This CDR3 is built from 12 residues. Germline V gene data show CDR1 as MDHEN and CDR2 as SYDVKM. V lost 6 bases to trimming and J lost 8 bases, with 11 bases between them. CDR3 DNA: TGTGCCAGCAGAAGGGGAGGATACATTCAGTACTTC. This gives the protein CASRRGGYIQYF.